This T cell receptor beta chain comes out of a study of T cell changes during pregnancy in multiple sclerosis. The assay was immunoSEQ multiplex PCR, and TCRdb's table has in-frame clones only and misses some. Among 60,000 to 85,000 clones, approximately 92% were seen once, and the ten largest hold over 3.5%. The V end lost 8 bases, the J end lost 4 bases, and 17 bases lay between the germline ends. This CDR3 spans 14 amino acids. Germline CDR1 MNHEY, CDR2 SMNVEV (reference sequence). The source material was peripheral blood, sampled after pregnancy. This clonotype was sampled from a female donor in good health, enrolled as a control in a pregnancy study. This rearrangement joins TRBV27 to TRBJ1-2; D is perhaps TRBD1 (5 bases). CDR3 bases: TGTGCCAGCGCAAGCAGGGCCCTACTCTATGGCTACACCTTC. The encoded protein is CASASRALLYGYTF.